Below, 20 T cell receptor beta chains from the same sample are listed, as sequenced in a study of T cells in Graves' hyperthyroidism and ophthalmopathy. There were TCR beta CDR3 regions amplified from RNA transcripts. HTBI primers drove first-round RT-PCR of the TCR CDR3. A single record per CDR3 protein comes from TCRdb applying MiXCR to the multiplex PCR reads. Among 37,000 or so distinct CDR3 sequences listed, around 53% were seen once. Sequenced: blood. The source of these receptors is a man aged 40-49 years with Graves' ophthalmopathy.

The chain carries TRBV20-1 and TRBJ2-7; 10 bases fit TRBD1. Germline V gives CDR1 DFQATT, CDR2 SNEGSKA (reference sequence). V trimming: 2 bases; J trimming: 6 bases; junction bases outside the gene matches: 7. The CDR3 covers 14 residues. The CDR3 spells CSARTGTGDGEQYF. The CDR3 DNA sequence: TGCAGTGCTAGAACCGGGACAGGGGATGGCGAGCAGTACTTC.

The chain combines TRBV9 with TRBJ2-1; no reliable D call. The V and J ends lost 7 bases and 0 bases respectively, with 17 bases between them. The length of the CDR3 is 16 residues. From germline, CDR1 is SGDLS and CDR2 YYNGEE. The CDR3 spells CASCPRMGSSYNEQFF. The CDR3, as DNA: TGTGCCAGCTGCCCCCGGATGGGAAGCTCCTACAATGAGCAGTTCTTC. Filled out from reference TRBV9 and TRBJ2-1, the complete variable domain reads DSGVTQTPKHLITATGQRVTLRCSPRSGDLSVYWYQQSLDQGLQFLIQYYNGEERAKGNILERFSAQQFPDLHSELNLSSLELGDSALYFCASCPRMGSSYNEQFFGPGTRLTVL.

This clonotype was picked up many times. This clone may be a read error of a much larger clone one base away. The chain combines TRBV9 with TRBJ1-2, with 7 positions matching TRBD1. The V segment lost 0 bases and the J segment 9 bases; nucleotides outside the gene matches: 8. There are 14 residues in the CDR3. Germline lookup yields CDR1 SGDLS and CDR2 YYNGEE. CDR3 DNA sequence: TGTGCCAGCAGCGTAGGGGAGGGGGCGACTAGCTACACCTTC. This encodes CASSVGEGATSYTF.

The rearrangement links TRBV7-9 to TRBJ2-7, with D possibly being TRBD1 (5 bases). Germline V lookup: CDR1 SEHNR, CDR2 FQNEAQ (reference sequence). This CDR3 spans 13 amino acids. V dropped 5 bases and J dropped 4 bases, with 12 bases sitting between them. CDR3 sequence (DNA): TGTGCCAGCAGCCATATAGACAGTTACGAGCAGTACTTC. Translated: CASSHIDSYEQYF.

This clonotype was picked up many times. The chain recombines TRBV6-5 with TRBJ2-5; 8 bases map to TRBD2. From germline, CDR1 is MNHEY and CDR2 SVGAGI. CDR3 size: 14 residues. V trimming: 0 bases; J trimming: 3 bases; junction bases outside the gene matches: 0. CDR3 DNA: TGTGCCAGCAGTTACTCTAGCGGGAAAGAGACCCAGTACTTC. Translated: CASSYSSGKETQYF.

The rearrangement joins TRBV7-3 to TRBJ2-2, with D possibly being TRBD1 (5 bases). V lost 1 base, J lost 11 bases, and 17 bases lay in between. This CDR3 is 15 amino acids long. Per germline, CDR1 SGHTA and CDR2 FQGTGA. CDR3 in DNA: TGTGCCAGCAGCTTAATTGGGGCAGTATCTGGAGAGCTGTTTTTT. Protein sequence: CASSLIGAVSGELFF.

This clonotype was picked up many times. The chain uses TRBV5-5 and TRBJ2-6; D is uncertain. Germline CDR1 SGHKS, CDR2 YYEKEE (reference sequence). The V end lost 4 bases, the J end lost 3 bases, and 8 bases lay between the germline ends. The CDR3 has 14 residues. The CDR3: CASSEQVGANVLTF. CDR3 nucleotide sequence: TGTGCCAGCAGCGAGCAGGTTGGGGCCAACGTCCTGACTTTC.

The chain carries TRBV7-9 and TRBJ1-5; no definite D call. V shed 0 bases and J shed 5 bases, with 5 bases lying between them. CDR3 size: 13 residues. Germline V lookup: CDR1 SEHNR, CDR2 FQNEAQ (reference sequence). The CDR3 region has the DNA TGTGCCAGCAGCTTAGCCATGTATCAGCCCCAGCATTTT. As protein: CASSLAMYQPQHF.

Ten or more counts support this clonotype. The chain recombines TRBV28 with TRBJ1-2, with D tentatively TRBD1 (5 bases). Germline V gene data show CDR1 as MDHEN and CDR2 as SYDVKM. The germline V and J ends were trimmed by 5 bases and 5 bases, with 9 bases remaining between them. This CDR3 has 12 amino acids. The CDR3 DNA sequence: TGTGCCAGCAGTGGGACCTATTATGGCTACACCTTC. Translating it yields CASSGTYYGYTF.

J is TRBJ2-7 and V is TRBV6-1; TRBD1 matches at 7 bases. This CDR3 is built from 14 residues. From germline, CDR1 is MNHNS and CDR2 SASEGT. The ends lost 4 bases at V and 3 bases at J; junction bases unmatched: 6. CDR3 coding DNA: TGTGCCAGCAGTGGCCGGGGACAGAACTACGAGCAGTACTTC. As protein: CASSGRGQNYEQYF.

This clonotype was recorded at least ten times. The chain uses TRBV20-1 and TRBJ2-7; 11 bases are shared with TRBD2. Germline CDR1 reads DFQATT; CDR2 reads SNEGSKA (reference sequence). Germline trimming cut 5 bases from V and 4 bases from J; bases unmatched to any gene: 7. The CDR3 is 14 amino acids. The CDR3 sequence is CSAPLTSGSYEQYF. The CDR3, as DNA: TGCAGTGCTCCTCTAACTAGCGGGAGTTACGAGCAGTACTTC.

The V call is TRBV20-1, the J call TRBJ2-5; a weak D match, TRBD2 (5 bases). Germline loops: CDR1 DFQATT, CDR2 SNEGSKA (reference sequence). Trimming removed 4 bases from V and 4 bases from J, with 10 bases in between. The CDR3 length is 12 residues. CDR3 nucleotides: TGCAGTGCTACGACCAGCGGAGAGACCCAGTACTTC. It yields the protein CSATTSGETQYF.

The chain employs TRBV19 and TRBJ2-3, with TRBD1 matching 7 bases. The CDR3 is 11 residues long. Germline CDR1 and CDR2: LNHDA and SQIVND (reference sequence). Trimming at V came to 5 bases and at J to 14 bases, leaving 7 bases not matched to a gene. The CDR3 DNA reads TGTGCCAGTAGTTCGTCCGGGACAGCGTATTTT. Its protein product is CASSSSGTAYF.

The V gene is TRBV10-3, the J gene TRBJ1-2; possibly TRBD1 for D (5 bases). The V and J ends lost 7 bases and 5 bases respectively, with 8 bases between them. Germline V gene data show CDR1 as ENHRY and CDR2 as SYGVKD. This CDR3 region has 11 residues. CDR3 amino acids: CAIIGQYGYTF. CDR3 coding DNA: TGTGCCATCATCGGACAATATGGCTACACCTTC.

The chain couples TRBV19 to TRBJ2-3, with a tentative D call TRBD2 (5 bases). V was cut by 5 bases and J by 3 bases, with 21 bases left in between. This CDR3 comprises 17 residues. Germline lookup yields CDR1 LNHDA and CDR2 SQIVND (reference sequence). The CDR3 loop is CASSPGLRAIGTDTQYF. CDR3 in DNA: TGTGCCAGTAGTCCGGGGTTGCGTGCCATTGGTACAGATACGCAGTATTTT.

As concerns this clonotype: No conserved phenylalanine or tryptophan ends this CDR3, so it is likely a read error. The chain employs TRBV6-5 and TRBJ1-1; D is unresolved. The germline V gene encodes CDR1 MNHEY and CDR2 SVGAGI. The V and J ends lost 7 bases and 8 bases respectively, with 20 bases between them. This CDR3 region has 14 residues. The CDR3 DNA is TGTGCCAGCACCCCAGATTATCGACGGAAAGAAGCTTTCTCT. Translated: CASTPDYRRKEAFS.

Ten or more counts support this clonotype. This chain uses TRBV5-4 with TRBJ2-2; perhaps D is TRBD1 or TRBD2 (5 bases each). CDR3 length: 16 amino acids. CDR1 and CDR2 (germline): SGHNT, YYREEE (reference sequence). Trimming cost V 0 bases and J 4 bases, with 13 bases left between them. CDR3 loop: CASSLGWGAGTGELFF. In nucleotides, the CDR3 is TGTGCCAGCAGCTTGGGATGGGGCGCGGGCACCGGGGAGCTGTTTTTT. Variable domain in full (rest from reference TRBV5-4 and TRBJ2-2): ETGVTQSPTHLIKTRGQQVTLRCSSQSGHNTVSWYQQALGQGPQFIFQYYREEENGRGNFPPRFSGLQFPNYSSELNVNALELDDSALYLCASSLGWGAGTGELFFGEGSRLTVL.

This clonotype has only a few counts. CDR3 DNA sequence: TGTGCCAGCAGCCCTGGGCCCAGGGGCCGCTACGAGCAGTACTTC. This sequence encodes CASSPGPRGRYEQYF. The V gene is TRBV7-8, the J gene TRBJ2-7, with D possibly TRBD1 on 6 matching bases. There are 15 residues in the CDR3. From germline, CDR1 is SGHVS and CDR2 FQNEAQ. The V and J ends lost 5 bases and 3 bases respectively, with 17 bases between them. Full variable domain (outside the CDR3, taken from reference TRBV7-8 and TRBJ2-7): GAGVSQSPRYKVAKRGQDVALRCDPISGHVSLFWYQQALGQGPEFLTYFQNEAQLDKSGLPSDRFFAERPEGSVSTLKIQRTQQEDSAVYLCASSPGPRGRYEQYFGPGTRLTVT.

The table lists this clonotype with many counts. The CDR3 here is CASSFGGEGNQPQHF. The CDR3 DNA reads TGTGCCAGCAGTTTCGGGGGGGAGGGCAATCAGCCCCAGCATTTT. The chain combines TRBV12-3 or TRBV12-4 with TRBJ1-5; maybe TRBD1 (5 bases). This CDR3 region has 15 residues. The V and J ends lost 3 bases and 2 bases respectively, with 11 bases between them.

V usage is TRBV10-1 and J usage is TRBJ2-7; TRBD2 matches 9 bases. The CDR3 runs 15 residues. Germline V CDR1 and CDR2: WNHNN, SYGVQD (reference sequence). The J segment lost 4 bases and the V segment lost 3 bases, leaving 7 bases of the junction unmatched. Written as DNA, the CDR3 is TGCGCCAGCAGTGACCCGACTAGCGGAGTATACGAGCAGTACTTC. Amino acid sequence: CASSDPTSGVYEQYF.